This T cell receptor (beta chain) emerged from a study of Tregs in tolerant kidney transplant recipients. The table came from immunoSEQ multiplex PCR; TCRdb's copy has only in-frame clones and leaves some out. The sample records 100,000 to 120,000 clones, 90% being singletons. The CDR3 loop spans 13 amino acids. CDR1 is MNHEY, CDR2 SVGAGI, per germline. V trimming: 5 bases; J trimming: 5 bases; junction bases outside the gene matches: 5. This sequence was found in a human donor who received a combined kidney and bone marrow transplant. The sample was CD4+ T cells from blood, taken before the transplant. The chain links TRBV6-5 to TRBJ1-2; 7 bases map to TRBD1. The CDR3 DNA reads TGTGCCAGCAGTCCCCGGGACAGTTATGGCTACACCTTC. Translating it yields CASSPRDSYGYTF.